The present TCR beta chain was sequenced within a study of T-cell memory formation after mild COVID-19 (TCRdb year 2021). Concerning the study at large: TCR sequence clusters from the two donors were largely donor specific. T-cell clones expanding and contracting after mild COVID-19 in a couple of donors were tracked by longitudinal TCRalpha and TCRbeta repertoire sequencing. The cohort comprised two young, previously healthy adult volunteers, one female and one male.

PBMCs were isolated by Ficoll-Paque density gradient centrifugation. The CDR3 contains 17 residues, cysteine and phenylalanine counted. Only the CDR3 portion is preserved as DNA: 51 bases, with reading frame beginning at the first base. Trimming removed 1 base from V and 8 bases from J; the gene matches leave 10 bases unexplained. Reading the germline V gene gives CDR1 SGHTA and CDR2 FQGNSA. Sequencing used an Illumina NovaSeq 6000. Using 5'RACE with constant-segment primers, TCRalpha and TCRbeta cDNA libraries were constructed, with sample barcodes and unique molecular identifiers added in the process. RNA was extracted from every sample with Trizol reagent. Library amplification was performed in two PCR steps, and a second sample barcode and Illumina TruSeq adapters were introduced in the second step. Sequencing of libraries was performed on an Illumina NovaSeq with 2 x 150 bp paired-end reads. As for the authors' bioinformatics: With migec v1.2.7, reads were demultiplexed and then collapsed into UMI-guided consensus sequences. Using mixcr v2.1.11, UMI consensuses were aligned to TRA and TRB V and J templates and then assembled into clonotypes. Expanded or contracted clonotypes were those called significant by both edgeR and NoisET, with noise models trained on biological replicates. For edgeR calls, the cutoffs were a false discovery rate-adjusted p below 0.01 and a log2 fold-change threshold of 1. As an exploratory analysis of dynamics, PCA with hierarchical clustering was applied to max-normalized trajectories of the 1000 most abundant clonotypes. Each responding clone was given a CD4 or CD8 phenotype based on the CD4+ and CD8+ repertoires, which had been sequenced separately. TCRdb took the public reads, trimmed them with fastp at Q25, ran MiXCR for clone calling and kept in-frame beta chains. Rows matching on CDR3 protein sequence are summarized as one entry with the most common DNA and genes. These V and J calls rely on TCRdb rather than the paper's analysis. The sample table holds fewer than 200,000 distinct CDR3 sequences, of which about a fifth were seen once. Of the sample, more than 20% falls within the top ten clones.

This clonotype was seen only a few times. The clone's antigen remains unknown. Per-base qualities were not stored, and no clone one base away is much larger. Broader findings and caveats from the paper: Clones contracting from day 15 to 85 had balanced CD4/CD8 phenotypes, while a second wave expanding from day 15 to 37 was biased towards CD4+. The second-wave clones that peaked on day 37 were not confirmed to be SARS-CoV-2 specific. Some responding clones were found in pre-infection memory, which suggests that pre-existing cross-reactive memory T cells took part in the SARS-CoV-2 response. Only a couple of mild cases were covered by the study, and larger cohorts that include severe cases with pre-infection samples were considered necessary. Contracting CD4+ clones turned up mainly in the CM and EM memory subsets, whereas EMRA was where CD8+ clones were enriched.

The origin of this receptor is an adult woman who had mild COVID-19 (a few samples of this study predate the infection). The sample titles of this study are shuffled in the database, so cell type and time point are left out; the donor was told from shared clones. Source material: PBMCs or a T cell subset sorted from them (not recorded which). Recombination joined TRBV7-2 with TRBJ2-1, with 11 bases aligning to TRBD2. For the CDR3, the sequence is CASSLVGTSGHGDEQFF. The DNA sequence is TGTGCCAGCAGCTTAGTGGGGACTAGCGGACATGGGGATGAGCAGTTCTTC.